The 28 T cell receptor beta chains reported below all come from one sample, sequenced in a study of cytomegalovirus exposure and HLA in healthy donors. Researchers ran the PCR with 60 Vbeta and 13 Jbeta primers. TCRdb keeps only in-frame clones here, not all; method: immunoSEQ multiplex PCR. The sample holds 19,000 or so clones, more than 60% seen once. Specimen: PBMCs. These receptors all stem from a man aged 18 to 30 in good health and CMV-seronegative.

This clone showed up just once. This sequence joins TRBV29-1 and TRBJ1-1; 10 nucleotides agree with TRBD1. V was clipped by 7 bases and J by 5 bases; unmatched bases: 4. Germline V lookup: CDR1 SQVTM, CDR2 ANQGSEA. The CDR3 has 12 residues. CDR3 in amino acids: CSATGGRTEAFF. Here the CDR3 DNA reads TGCAGCGCGACAGGGGGCCGTACTGAAGCTTTCTTT.

The sample holds one count of this clone. The V and J genes are TRBV30 and TRBJ2-6, with a tentative D call TRBD1 (6 bases). This CDR3 has 14 amino acids. Germline CDR1 and CDR2: GTSNPN and SVGIG (reference sequence). V lost 5 bases to trimming and J lost 1 base, with 9 bases between them. The CDR3 bases are TGTGCCTGGCAAACAGGGTCTGGGGCCAACGTCCTGACTTTC. This codes for CAWQTGSGANVLTF.

This chain joins TRBV7-6 and TRBJ2-3, with TRBD1 matching over 8 bases. The germline V gene encodes CDR1 SGHVS and CDR2 FNYEAQ. V lost 4 bases, J lost 4 bases, and 4 bases stayed unmatched. CDR3 size: 14 residues. CDR3 sequence: CASSYRGIADTQYF. For the CDR3, the DNA is TGTGCCAGCAGCTACAGGGGGATAGCAGATACGCAGTATTTT.

This chain connects TRBV30 to TRBJ2-2, with 15 bases that match TRBD2. The germline gives CDR1 GTSNPN, CDR2 SVGIG (reference sequence). J was trimmed by 11 bases and V by 5 bases; bases with no gene match: 12. This CDR3 comprises 16 residues. Here the CDR3 reads CAWGLPGLAGGSELFF. In nucleotides, the CDR3 is TGTGCCTGGGGCCTCCCGGGACTAGCGGGGGGATCCGAGCTGTTTTTT.

This clone was detected a few times. The chain couples TRBV4-2 to TRBJ1-2; 9 nucleotides match TRBD1. V dropped 4 bases and J dropped 7; count of bases not matched to a gene: 13. This CDR3 contains 16 residues. Germline V CDR1 and CDR2: LGHNA, YNFKEQ. The CDR3 DNA follows: TGTGCCAGCAGCCCAAACCGGGACAGGGTATTTGGTGGCTACACCTTC. Its protein product is CASSPNRDRVFGGYTF.

The chain couples TRBV29-1 to TRBJ2-7; D possibly corresponds to TRBD2 (6 bases). The CDR3 covers 12 residues. Between the trimmed V and J ends, which lost 4 bases and 4 bases, there was a span of 11 bases. The germline CDR1 and CDR2 sequences are SQVTM and ANQGSEA. CDR3 loop: CSVAGVGYEQYF. CDR3 in DNA: TGCAGCGTTGCGGGAGTGGGGTACGAGCAGTACTTC.

This rearrangement joins TRBV2 to TRBJ1-2, with a possible D match to TRBD1 (5 bases). Germline CDR1 and CDR2: SNHLY and FYNNEI. The CDR3 runs to 12 residues. The V gene lost 6 bases and the J gene lost 5 bases, with 10 bases spanning the gap. For the CDR3, the DNA is TGTGCCAGCAGATGGGCAGGGTATGGCTACACCTTC. Translating it yields CASRWAGYGYTF.

The chain carries TRBV30 and TRBJ2-1; tentative D call: TRBD2 (6 bases). Germline CDR1 reads GTSNPN; CDR2 reads SVGIG (reference sequence). This CDR3 region has 11 residues. The CDR3 loop reads CSRGSTMVQFF. The CDR3 nucleotides read TGTTCGCGGGGATCCACTATGGTGCAGTTCTTC.

This sequence joins TRBV30 and TRBJ2-3; TRBD2 is a possible D gene (5 bases). With 1 base removed from V and 8 bases from J, the gap between germline ends came to 13 bases. Germline values: CDR1 GTSNPN, CDR2 SVGIG (reference sequence). The CDR3 extends over 13 amino acids. This CDR3 reads CAWSAATTSTQYF. CDR3 nucleotides: TGTGCCTGGAGTGCCGCGACTACAAGTACGCAGTATTTT. The full variable domain, its missing parts supplied by reference TRBV30 and TRBJ2-3, is SQTIHQWPATLVQPVGSPLSLECTVEGTSNPNLYWYRQAAGRGLQLLFYSVGIGQISSEVPQNLSASRPQDRQFILSSKKLLLSDSGFYLCAWSAATTSTQYFGPGTRLTVL.

The chain joins TRBV6-5 to TRBJ2-7, with 7 nucleotides matching TRBD1. The ends lost 4 bases at V and 4 bases at J; junction bases unmatched: 4. The CDR3 totals 13 residues. Germline lookup yields CDR1 MNHEY and CDR2 SVGAGI. The CDR3 sequence: CASSSTGQYEQYF. The CDR3, as DNA: TGTGCCAGCAGTTCTACGGGACAGTACGAGCAGTACTTC.

The chain has TRBV29-1 and TRBJ2-3; 9 nucleotides match TRBD2. In germline, CDR1 is SQVTM, CDR2 ANQGSEA. The junction had 9 bases not matched to a gene; V was cut back by 5 bases and J by 3 bases. The CDR3 contains 15 residues. CDR3 region: CSVRAGGHLTDTQYF. The CDR3 nucleotides read TGCAGCGTTAGGGCGGGGGGGCACTTAACAGATACGCAGTATTTT.

The genes are TRBV6-5 and TRBJ1-2; maybe TRBD1 (6 bases). The germline CDR1 and CDR2 sequences are MNHEY and SVGAGI. This CDR3 is built from 14 residues. Trimming shortened V by 6 bases and J by 4 bases, and 15 bases separated the two germline ends. In nucleotides, the CDR3 is TGTGCCAGCAGGCCCGGCGACAGGAGCTATGGCTACACCTTC. Its protein product is CASRPGDRSYGYTF.

This rearrangement joins TRBV7-8 to TRBJ2-5, with TRBD2 matching over 7 bases. Germline values: CDR1 SGHVS, CDR2 FQNEAQ. V shed 0 bases and J 0 bases; nucleotides not matched to a gene: 1. This CDR3 has 15 residues. The CDR3 spells CASSLAGGYQETQYF. Written as DNA, the CDR3 is TGTGCCAGCAGCTTAGCGGGAGGGTACCAAGAGACCCAGTACTTC.

This clone is medium-sized by share. The chain joins TRBV2 to TRBJ1-1; D ambiguous. Germline V CDR1 and CDR2: SNHLY, FYNNEI. Trimming removed 4 bases at V and 1 base at J, with 7 bases between. The CDR3 is 13 residues long. The CDR3 here is CASSVWANTEAFF. The DNA for the CDR3 is TGTGCCAGCAGTGTTTGGGCGAACACTGAAGCTTTCTTT.

The rearrangement links TRBV9 to TRBJ2-7, with TRBD1 matching 10 bases. After removal of 4 bases from V and 2 bases from J, the junction contained 3 bases not matched to a gene. The CDR3 runs to 14 residues. The V gene's germline CDR1 is SGDLS and CDR2 YYNGEE. As DNA, the CDR3 is TGTGCCAGCAGCCCCGGACAGGGGGCCTACGAGCAGTACTTC. Amino acid sequence: CASSPGQGAYEQYF.

The CDR3, as DNA: TGTGCCAGCAGCCGAGATACTAGCGGGTTATACGAGCAGTACTTC. The encoded protein is CASSRDTSGLYEQYF. This chain joins TRBV7-2 and TRBJ2-7; 9 nucleotides align to TRBD2. The germline V gene has CDR1 SGHTA and CDR2 FQGNSA. CDR3 length equals 15 residues. Trimming at V came to 5 bases and at J to 4 bases, leaving 9 bases not matched to a gene. Filled out from reference TRBV7-2 and TRBJ2-7, the complete variable domain reads GAGVSQSPSNKVTEKGKDVELRCDPISGHTALYWYRQSLGQGLEFLIYFQGNSAPDKSGLPSDRFSAERTGGSVSTLTIQRTQQEDSAVYLCASSRDTSGLYEQYFGPGTRLTVT.

This rearrangement joins TRBV30 to TRBJ2-3; tentatively, D is TRBD1 (5 bases). Germline values: CDR1 GTSNPN, CDR2 SVGIG (reference sequence). This CDR3 is built from 15 residues. The germline V and J ends were trimmed by 2 bases and 4 bases, with 16 bases remaining between them. CDR3 nucleotides: TGTGCCTGGAGTTCCTCTTGGGGCCGGGCAGATACGCAGTATTTT. This gives the protein CAWSSSWGRADTQYF.

The chain employs TRBV6-5 and TRBJ2-4; tentative D call: TRBD1 (6 bases). Deletions cut 2 bases from V and 1 base from J, with 12 bases between. The CDR3 is made up of 16 amino acids. Germline CDR1 is MNHEY and CDR2 is SVGAGI. CDR3 nucleotide sequence: TGTGCCAGCAGTTACGGAGGAAGGGGGGCCAAAAACATTCAGTACTTC. Its translation: CASSYGGRGAKNIQYF.

This chain joins TRBV30 and TRBJ2-7; maybe TRBD2 (5 bases). Germline lookup yields CDR1 GTSNPN and CDR2 SVGIG (reference sequence). V was clipped by 2 bases and J by 3 bases, with 8 bases between them. The length of the CDR3 is 12 residues. The CDR3 region is CAWSTGNYEQYF. Written as DNA, the CDR3 is TGTGCCTGGAGTACGGGGAACTACGAGCAGTACTTC.

The V gene is TRBV2, the J gene TRBJ1-1, with D hard to call. Looked up from germline, CDR1 is SNHLY and CDR2 is FYNNEI. Trimming removed 11 bases at V and 0 bases at J, with 13 bases between. CDR3 length equals 13 residues. In DNA form, the CDR3 reads TGTGCCTCCAAGTGGACTGTGAACACTGAAGCTTTCTTT. It yields the protein CASKWTVNTEAFF.

This chain joins TRBV30 and TRBJ1-4; D is uncertain. The CDR3 loop spans 11 amino acids. The V gene lost 3 bases and the J gene lost 12 bases, with 11 bases spanning the gap. The germline V gene has CDR1 GTSNPN and CDR2 SVGIG (reference sequence). DNA of the CDR3: TGTGCCTGGAGCTCATTAGAGGAACTGTTTTTT. Its protein product is CAWSSLEELFF.

The count of this clone is one. The rearrangement uses TRBV30 and TRBJ1-2; maybe TRBD1 (6 bases). V dropped 1 base and J dropped 7 bases, with 13 bases sitting between them. This CDR3 region has 13 residues. Germline values: CDR1 GTSNPN, CDR2 SVGIG (reference sequence). This CDR3 is CAWSDTRGSGYTF. The DNA of the CDR3 is TGTGCCTGGAGTGATACCAGGGGAAGTGGCTACACCTTC.

This chain joins TRBV9 and TRBJ2-2, with D hard to call. V lost 0 bases and J 6 bases, leaving 6 bases between the germline ends. The length of the CDR3 is 13 residues. Germline CDR1 and CDR2: SGDLS and YYNGEE. CDR3 in amino acids: CASSVVDSGELFF. The CDR3 DNA follows: TGTGCCAGCAGCGTAGTAGATTCCGGGGAGCTGTTTTTT.

The V gene is TRBV25-1, the J gene TRBJ2-7; 8 bases match TRBD2. The V gene's germline CDR1 is MGHDK and CDR2 SYGVNS. Unmatched junction bases numbered 11, after V lost 4 bases and J lost 6 bases. This CDR3 region has 15 residues. CDR3 sequence (DNA): TGTGCCAGCAGTGCCTCAAATGGACTAGCAGGCGAGCAGTACTTC. Protein product: CASSASNGLAGEQYF.

CDR3 amino acids: CSVDEGSTDTQYF. CDR3 nucleotides: TGCAGCGTTGATGAGGGTAGCACAGATACGCAGTATTTT. J is TRBJ2-3 and V is TRBV29-1, with D possibly being TRBD2 (5 bases). The V end lost 3 bases, the J end lost 0 bases, and 7 bases lay between the germline ends. Germline values: CDR1 SQVTM, CDR2 ANQGSEA. The CDR3 is 13 residues long.

The rearrangement joins TRBV25-1 to TRBJ2-5; D gene unclear. The V gene's germline CDR1 is MGHDK and CDR2 SYGVNS. CDR3 length: 15 residues. V lost 2 bases and J 1 base, leaving 11 bases between the germline ends. The CDR3 DNA sequence: TGTGCCAGCAGTGAAACGTTACACCTCCAAGAGACCCAGTACTTC. Translated: CASSETLHLQETQYF.

This clone was found once. This chain joins TRBV5-1 and TRBJ2-7, with D unresolved. CDR3 size: 14 residues. Germline lookup yields CDR1 SGHRS and CDR2 YFSETQ. Trimming took off 0 bases at V and 2 bases at J, with 9 bases between the two ends. CDR3 amino acids: CASSLADLTYEQYF. The CDR3 DNA sequence: TGCGCCAGCAGCTTGGCCGACTTAACCTACGAGCAGTACTTC.

The chain combines TRBV5-1 with TRBJ2-1; 7 bases line up with TRBD2. Germline values: CDR1 SGHRS, CDR2 YFSETQ. The CDR3 runs 15 residues. The V segment lost 3 bases and the J segment 7 bases; nucleotides outside the gene matches: 10. The CDR3 here is CASSSKPGLINEQFF. The CDR3, as DNA: TGCGCCAGCAGCTCGAAGCCGGGACTAATTAATGAGCAGTTCTTC. Supplemented by reference TRBV5-1 and TRBJ2-1, the full variable domain reads KAGVTQTPRYLIKTRGQQVTLSCSPISGHRSVSWYQQTPGQGLQFLFEYFSETQRNKGNFPGRFSGRQFSNSRSEMNVSTLELGDSALYLCASSSKPGLINEQFFGPGTRLTVL.